Listed below are T cell receptor beta chains from one sample, sequenced in a study of blood T cell repertoires in COVID-19. Here immunoSEQ multiplex PCR was the method, and the copy in TCRdb shows in-frame clones only, minus some. The sample has 200,000 or so clones, around 80% seen once. Source material: peripheral blood. The receptors come from a man aged 35 to 55 who had recovered from COVID-19. Both conserved end residues are part of each CDR3. Each record gives: J gene, D gene, V gene, clone size, CDR3 DNA, CDR3 protein. A D gene is named only where the DNA matches it firmly. The size of a clone is reported for some rows only, either as once, few or many, or as a class for expanded clones.

TRBJ1-3,NA,TRBV11-2,NA,TGTGCCAGCAGCTGGGCCTCTGGAAACACCATATATTTT,CASSWASGNTIYF
TRBJ2-6,NA,TRBV7-6,NA,TGTGCCAGCAGCTTCAGGGCGGTCGGGGCCAACGTCCTGACTTTC,CASSFRAVGANVLTF
TRBJ1-4,NA,TRBV6-1,NA,TGTGCCAGCAGTGAATCCCCTCAGATTGGTGATGAAAAACTGTTTTTT,CASSESPQIGDEKLFF
TRBJ2-5,NA,TRBV10-3,NA,TGTGCCATCAGTGCCAGGGAAGAGACCCAGTACTTC,CAISAREETQYF
TRBJ1-2,TRBD1,TRBV3-1/TRBV3-2,NA,TGTGCCAGCAGCCACAGGGGGCAGGACTATGGCTACACCTTC,CASSHRGQDYGYTF
TRBJ2-1,TRBD2,TRBV11-3,NA,TGTGCCAGCAGCTCCTCACCTAGCGGCAATGAGCAGTTCTTC,CASSSSPSGNEQFF
TRBJ2-1,NA,TRBV6-5,NA,TGTGCCAGCAGTTACGCAGGCTACAATGAGCAGTTCTTC,CASSYAGYNEQFF
TRBJ2-5,NA,TRBV7-9,once,TGTGCCAGCAGCTTAGCCATATCGGCGGGGCAAGAGACCCAGTACTTC,CASSLAISAGQETQYF
TRBJ2-3,NA,TRBV3-1/TRBV3-2,NA,TGTGCCAGCAGCCAAGTTGGGGGGGATACGCAGTATTTT,CASSQVGGDTQYF
TRBJ2-7,NA,TRBV19,once,TGTGCCAGTAGCCTAACAGGGCGCTACGAGCAGTACTTC,CASSLTGRYEQYF
TRBJ2-3,NA,TRBV7-2,NA,TGTGCCAGCAGCTCCCTTTCTAGCACAGATACGCAGTATTTT,CASSSLSSTDTQYF
TRBJ1-2,TRBD1,TRBV6-5,NA,TGTGCCAGCAGTAACGGACAGGGAGGCTATGGCTACACCTTC,CASSNGQGGYGYTF
TRBJ2-1,TRBD1,TRBV11-2,NA,TGTGCCAGCAGCTGGGGACAGGCCCAAGCGGGGCAGTTCTTC,CASSWGQAQAGQFF
TRBJ2-7,TRBD2,TRBV7-2,NA,TGTGCCAGCAGCTTACGCGGGGGGAGCTCCTACGAGCAGTACTTC,CASSLRGGSSYEQYF
TRBJ2-2,NA,TRBV12-3/TRBV12-4,NA,TGTGCCAGCAGGGCTGCCGGGGAGCTGTTTTTT,CASRAAGELFF
TRBJ2-3,TRBD1,TRBV5-1,NA,TGCGCCAGCAGCTGGGGGGACAGGGGTACCACAGATACGCAGTATTTT,CASSWGDRGTTDTQYF
TRBJ2-1,NA,TRBV18,once,TGTGCCAGCTCACCACCGAGCGGACAGTCAAATGAGCAGTTCTTC,CASSPPSGQSNEQFF
TRBJ1-1,NA,TRBV18,NA,TGTGCCAGCTCACCACCGAGTATTCCAGGTGAAGCTTTCTTT,CASSPPSIPGEAFF
TRBJ2-1,NA,TRBV7-8,NA,TGTGCCAGCGGGACACGGAGCTCCTACAATGAGCAGTTCTTC,CASGTRSSYNEQFF
TRBJ2-7,NA,TRBV27,NA,TGTGCCAGCAGCCGCGGCGGAGCCTACGAGCAGTACTTC,CASSRGGAYEQYF
TRBJ2-6,NA,TRBV5-4,NA,TGTGCCAGCAGCCGGGACACGTTCGCTGGGGCCAACGTCCTGACTTTC,CASSRDTFAGANVLTF
TRBJ1-5,NA,TRBV19,NA,TGTGCCAGTAGTGCGGATAGCAATCAGCCCCAGCATTTT,CASSADSNQPQHF